These 28 T cell receptor beta chains were all obtained from the same sample, sequenced in a study of blood T cell repertoires in COVID-19. Using immunoSEQ multiplex PCR, the repertoire was profiled, and TCRdb retains in-frame clones only, with some absent. The table has under 250,000 clones, around 87% seen once. The specimen was peripheral blood. These receptors originate from a woman in her 70s with active or convalescent COVID-19.

The rearrangement links TRBV16 to TRBJ2-1; TRBD1 might be the D (7 bases). The germline gives CDR1 KGHSY, CDR2 FQNENV. The CDR3 has 15 residues. Deletions cut 2 bases from V and 9 bases from J, with 17 bases between. The CDR3 bases are TGTGCCAGCAGCCAACTCTCAGGGGGGCCGAGTGAGCAGTTCTTC. Amino acid sequence: CASSQLSGGPSEQFF.

This clone was seen a handful of times. CDR3 coding DNA: TGCGCCAGCAGCTTGCCCGGGACAGGGGTATTGAGTGAAAAACTGTTTTTT. Translated: CASSLPGTGVLSEKLFF. This chain joins TRBV5-1 and TRBJ1-4; 10 bases are a match to TRBD1. The CDR3 has 17 amino acids. Germline-derived CDR1 and CDR2 are SGHRS and YFSETQ. Trimming cost V 1 base and J 7 bases; bases outside gene matches: 10.

V gene TRBV7-2 combines with J gene TRBJ1-2, with D possibly matching TRBD1 (6 bases). Trimming removed 1 base at V and 4 bases at J, with 10 bases between. CDR1 is SGHTA, CDR2 FQGNSA, per germline. The CDR3 sequence is 14 residues long. The CDR3 here is CASSLDGQRYGYTF. The CDR3 region has the DNA TGTGCCAGCAGCTTAGATGGACAGCGCTATGGCTACACCTTC.

The chain combines TRBV7-9 with TRBJ1-1; D possibly corresponds to TRBD1 (5 bases). Trimming removed 1 base from V and 1 base from J, with 16 bases in between. The CDR3 sequence is 17 residues long. In germline, CDR1 is SEHNR, CDR2 FQNEAQ (reference sequence). In DNA, the CDR3 is TGTGCCAGCAGCTTAGAAATGGGCGGGACGGCGAACACTGAAGCTTTCTTT. Amino acid sequence: CASSLEMGGTANTEAFF.

The rearrangement joins TRBV6-5 to TRBJ1-5, with 8 nucleotides matching TRBD1. The germline V gene encodes CDR1 MNHEY and CDR2 SVGAGI. The CDR3 covers 14 residues. V gave up 5 bases and J gave up 9 bases; unmatched junction bases: 9. The CDR3 loop reads CASSTGGGGGPQHF. The CDR3 DNA is TGTGCCAGCAGTACAGGGGGGGGAGGGGGGCCCCAGCATTTT.

The table lists this clone with a count of one. The chain carries TRBV20-1 and TRBJ2-2, with TRBD1 matching 7 bases. CDR3 length: 15 amino acids. V was pared by 3 bases and J by 2 bases, with 6 bases of the junction left unmatched. Germline CDR1 reads DFQATT; CDR2 reads SNEGSKA (reference sequence). The CDR3 sequence: CSASLGTVNTGELFF. For the CDR3, the DNA is TGCAGTGCTAGTTTGGGGACAGTTAACACCGGGGAGCTGTTTTTT.

J is TRBJ2-7 and V is TRBV7-2; tentative D call: TRBD1 (6 bases). Germline V gene sequence: CDR1 SGHTA, CDR2 FQGNSA. Trimming cost V 7 bases and J 0 bases, with 13 bases left between them. This CDR3 is 14 amino acids long. DNA for the CDR3: TGTGCCAGCACCTTGACAGGCGTCTCCTACGAGCAGTACTTC. Translated: CASTLTGVSYEQYF.

The J gene is TRBJ1-5, the V gene TRBV10-3; D may be TRBD1 (5 bases). The CDR3 contains 13 residues. Deletions cut 10 bases from V and 4 bases from J, with 14 bases between. Germline CDR1 reads ENHRY; CDR2 reads SYGVKD. The chain's CDR3 is CATWMGGNQPQHF. CDR3 nucleotide sequence: TGTGCCACCTGGATGGGGGGAAATCAGCCCCAGCATTTT.

This sequence joins TRBV10-2 and TRBJ2-7; no firm D call. Looked up from germline, CDR1 is WSHSY and CDR2 is SAAADI. There are 13 residues in the CDR3. Trimming took off 3 bases at V and 6 bases at J, with 12 bases between the two ends. The CDR3 is CASSEHLSSEQYF. CDR3 nucleotides: TGCGCCAGCAGTGAACATTTATCCAGCGAGCAGTACTTC.

V and J are TRBV6-2 or TRBV6-3 and TRBJ2-1, with 9 bases fitting TRBD2. The CDR3 runs to 14 residues. The germline V gene encodes CDR1 MNHEY and CDR2 SVGEGT. V trimming: 5 bases; J trimming: 7 bases; junction bases outside the gene matches: 6. CDR3 in DNA: TGTGCCAGCAGTCGACTAGCGGCCAGGAATGAGCAGTTCTTC. It codes for CASSRLAARNEQFF.

The chain is built from TRBV4-1 and TRBJ1-1; the D gene is possibly TRBD1 (5 bases). The CDR3 sequence is 18 residues long. Per the germline V gene, CDR1 is MGHRA and CDR2 is YSYEKL. V dropped 0 bases and J dropped 5 bases, with 22 bases sitting between them. Here the CDR3 DNA reads TGCGCCAGCAGCCAAGATCTGACTCCGGGGAGGGGAGGGACTGAAGCTTTCTTT. Translated, it gives CASSQDLTPGRGGTEAFF.

This sequence joins TRBV5-1 and TRBJ1-3, with TRBD1 identical over 12 bases. Per the germline V gene, CDR1 is SGHRS and CDR2 is YFSETQ. This CDR3 comprises 16 residues. The V and J ends lost 4 bases and 1 base, in that order; junction bases with no gene match: 3. The CDR3 loop is CASSQGQGASGNTIYF. CDR3 DNA: TGCGCCAGCAGCCAGGGACAGGGGGCTTCTGGAAACACCATATATTTT.

This chain uses TRBV9 with TRBJ2-4, with 9 bases identical to TRBD1. The germline V gene has CDR1 SGDLS and CDR2 YYNGEE. V dropped 0 bases and J dropped 6; count of bases not matched to a gene: 7. The CDR3 is 16 residues long. The CDR3 bases are TGTGCCAGCAGCGTAGGGGGACAGGGATGGGGAAACATTCAGTACTTC. Translation: CASSVGGQGWGNIQYF.

Only one count was recorded for this clone. CDR3 sequence (DNA): TGTGCCAGCAGCCAAAACCTAGCGGGGAAACAAGAGACCCAGTACTTC. Protein sequence: CASSQNLAGKQETQYF. V is TRBV7-2 and J is TRBJ2-5; TRBD2 aligns across 9 bases. V shed 5 bases and J 2 bases; nucleotides not matched to a gene: 9. The CDR3 has 16 amino acids. CDR1 and CDR2 (germline): SGHTA, FQGNSA.

The rearrangement uses TRBV29-1 and TRBJ1-4, with D maybe TRBD1 (5 bases). Germline CDR1 is SQVTM and CDR2 is ANQGSEA. With 6 bases removed from V and 3 bases from J, the gap between germline ends came to 8 bases. The length of the CDR3 is 12 residues. CDR3: CSVGGANEKLFF. The CDR3 coding sequence is TGCAGCGTCGGGGGGGCTAATGAAAAACTGTTTTTT.

This clone came up once. The V call is TRBV6-5, the J call TRBJ2-7; TRBD1 matches 8 bases. The CDR3 covers 12 residues. With V trimmed by 5 bases and J by 7 bases, 4 bases remained unmatched. Germline values: CDR1 MNHEY, CDR2 SVGAGI. The CDR3 reads CASSLRDREQYF. As DNA, the CDR3 is TGTGCCAGCAGTCTCCGGGACAGGGAGCAGTACTTC.

The chain couples TRBV23-1 to TRBJ1-4; 12 bases fit TRBD1. TRBV23-1 is annotated as an ORF whose role is uncertain. The CDR3 contains 20 residues. The trim removed 0 bases at V and 4 bases at J, leaving 12 bases unmatched. Here the CDR3 reads CASSQSEGGTGGFVNEKLFF. The CDR3 DNA is TGCGCCAGCAGTCAATCGGAGGGCGGGACAGGGGGCTTTGTTAATGAAAAACTGTTTTTT.

The chain employs TRBV2 and TRBJ2-3, with a possible D match to TRBD1 (6 bases). The germline V gene has CDR1 SNHLY and CDR2 FYNNEI. With 5 bases removed from V and 4 bases from J, the gap between germline ends came to 10 bases. This CDR3 is built from 13 residues. The CDR3 DNA sequence: TGTGCCAGCAGTTCCAGGGGTCCAGATACGCAGTATTTT. This sequence encodes CASSSRGPDTQYF.

This clone was counted a few times. This chain uses TRBV29-1 with TRBJ2-2, with 8 bases that match TRBD1. The V and J ends lost 3 bases and 6 bases, in that order; junction bases with no gene match: 6. Germline V gene data show CDR1 as SQVTM and CDR2 as ANQGSEA. This CDR3 spans 14 amino acids. The CDR3 DNA sequence: TGCAGCGTTGACAAGACAGGGGCTCCCGGGGAGCTGTTTTTT. It is translated as CSVDKTGAPGELFF.

The chain links TRBV27 to TRBJ2-3; 10 bases map to TRBD1. CDR1 is MNHEY, CDR2 SMNVEV, per germline (reference sequence). This CDR3 contains 16 residues. V shed 7 bases and J 4 bases; nucleotides not matched to a gene: 11. The CDR3 DNA follows: TGTGCCAGCAACCCCCCGGGACAGGGGTACCCAGATACGCAGTATTTT. Translation gives CASNPPGQGYPDTQYF.

This rearrangement joins TRBV7-9 to TRBJ1-2, with 7 positions matching TRBD1. CDR3 length equals 14 residues. V shed 5 bases, J shed 5 bases, and the junction held 8 bases outside the gene matches. Looked up from germline, CDR1 is SEHNR and CDR2 is FQNEAQ (reference sequence). CDR3 nucleotide sequence: TGTGCCAGCAGCCCCTTCCGGGACAGTTATGGCTACACCTTC. It codes for CASSPFRDSYGYTF.

The V and J genes are TRBV5-4 and TRBJ2-5; 9 bases map to TRBD2. V shed 5 bases and J 4 bases; nucleotides not matched to a gene: 12. The CDR3 is 16 amino acids. CDR1 SGHNT and CDR2 YYREEE come from the germline V gene (reference sequence). CDR3 nucleotides: TGTGCCAGCAGACTTACCCTAGCGGGGCTAGCAGAGACCCAGTACTTC. It yields the protein CASRLTLAGLAETQYF.

The chain couples TRBV19 to TRBJ1-1, with a weak D call TRBD1 (5 bases). The CDR3 is 13 amino acids. Germline CDR1 LNHDA, CDR2 SQIVND (reference sequence). The V end was cut by 6 bases, the J end by 5 bases, with 13 bases between. CDR3 region: CASRPYGGTEAFF. The CDR3 coding sequence is TGTGCCAGTAGACCGTATGGGGGGACTGAAGCTTTCTTT.

This clone appeared a single time. The gene calls are TRBV12-3 or TRBV12-4 and TRBJ1-1; 9 nucleotides match TRBD1. With V trimmed by 6 bases and J by 5 bases, 4 bases remained unmatched. The CDR3 covers 13 residues. The CDR3 reads CASSRTGDTEAFF. CDR3 nucleotides: TGTGCCAGCAGCCGGACAGGGGATACTGAAGCTTTCTTT.

This clone was seen once. V is TRBV25-1 and J is TRBJ1-6; D possibly corresponds to TRBD1 (5 bases). Per germline, CDR1 MGHDK and CDR2 SYGVNS. Trimming cost V 5 bases and J 0 bases, with 8 bases left between them. There are 15 residues in the CDR3. The CDR3 sequence is CASSTGGSYNSPLHF. In DNA, the CDR3 is TGTGCCAGCAGTACCGGGGGCTCCTATAATTCACCCCTCCACTTT.

The chain recombines TRBV7-2 with TRBJ1-2, with 9 nucleotides matching TRBD1. V lost 6 bases, J lost 6 bases, and 11 bases stayed unmatched. CDR1 is SGHTA and CDR2 is FQGNSA in the germline V gene. The CDR3 extends over 15 amino acids. CDR3: CASSQQGATRHGYTF. CDR3 coding DNA: TGTGCCAGCAGTCAACAGGGGGCGACCCGACATGGCTACACCTTC.

The rearrangement links TRBV18 to TRBJ1-6; no clear D. The germline V and J ends were trimmed by 5 bases and 2 bases, with 7 bases remaining between them. The CDR3 contains 14 residues. Germline-derived CDR1 and CDR2 are KGHSH and LQKENI. Written as DNA, the CDR3 is TGTGCCAGCTCAGACAAGCCCTATAATTCACCCCTCCACTTT. It is translated as CASSDKPYNSPLHF.

The chain combines TRBV9 with TRBJ2-2; no clear D gene. Germline V lookup: CDR1 SGDLS, CDR2 YYNGEE. The V end was cut by 4 bases, the J end by 4 bases, with 5 bases between. The CDR3 length is 12 residues. The CDR3 region is CASSPFTGELFF. CDR3 bases: TGTGCCAGCAGCCCCTTCACCGGGGAGCTGTTTTTT.